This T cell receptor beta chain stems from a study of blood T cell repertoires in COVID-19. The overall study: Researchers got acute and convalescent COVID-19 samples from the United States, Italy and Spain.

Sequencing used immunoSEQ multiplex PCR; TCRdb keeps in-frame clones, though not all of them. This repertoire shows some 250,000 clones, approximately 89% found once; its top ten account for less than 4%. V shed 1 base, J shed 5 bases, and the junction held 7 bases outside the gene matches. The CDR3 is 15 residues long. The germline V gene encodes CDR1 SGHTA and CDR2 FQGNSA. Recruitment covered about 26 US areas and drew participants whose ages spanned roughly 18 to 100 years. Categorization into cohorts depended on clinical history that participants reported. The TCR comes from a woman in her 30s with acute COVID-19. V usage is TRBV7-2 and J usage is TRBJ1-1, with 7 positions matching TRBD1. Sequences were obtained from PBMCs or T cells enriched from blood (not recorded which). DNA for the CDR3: TGTGCCAGCAGCTTAGTTAGGGGGCGGGCAACTGAAGCTTTCTTT. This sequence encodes CASSLVRGRATEAFF.